This T cell receptor (beta chain) is drawn from a study of blood T cell repertoires in COVID-19. Study-wide context: From T cells, B-cell-depleted T cells, or PBMCs came the material, which was cDNA or gDNA.

Trimming removed 5 bases from V and 11 bases from J, with 15 bases in between. Germline CDR1 and CDR2: KGHSH and LQKENI. This CDR3 has 12 amino acids. TCRdb keeps only in-frame clones here, not all; method: immunoSEQ multiplex PCR. The table lists 120,000 to 150,000 clones, about 90% of them singletons. The source is a man aged 50 to 59 with active or convalescent COVID-19. The chain joins TRBV18 to TRBJ1-1, with a weak D call TRBD1 (5 bases). Material: peripheral blood. The CDR3 region is CASSWDPGVAFF. CDR3 nucleotides: TGTGCCAGCTCATGGGACCCGGGGGTCGCTTTCTTT.